This TCR beta chain was identified in a study of cytomegalovirus exposure and HLA in healthy donors. Sequenced by immunoSEQ multiplex PCR; TCRdb stores in-frame clones only, minus some. This table has 80,000 to 95,000 clones, roughly 95% appearing once. Trimming at V came to 8 bases and at J to 4 bases, leaving 15 bases not matched to a gene. Per germline, CDR1 LNHDA and CDR2 SQIVND (reference sequence). This CDR3 has 17 residues. The donors formed part of the 120-subject validation cohort, distinct from the approximately 670-subject first cohort. A remark on this clone: Its antigen is not identified.

Regarding the study as a whole: Most TCR sequences showed up rarely, but some public TCRs showed up in many donors. The study put 150 to 200 TCR beta chains on its list as cytomegalovirus-associated. In vitro confirmation showed three CMV-associated chains to be CMV antigen specific.

The rearrangement joins TRBV19 to TRBJ2-1; 9 nucleotides match TRBD2. This clonotype was obtained from a woman between 18 and 29 years old in good health and CMV-seronegative. The sequenced material came from PBMCs. The CDR3 region has the DNA TGTGCCAGTGATAGTAGCGGGAGCGTACCGACGTACAATGAGCAGTTCTTC. It is translated as CASDSSGSVPTYNEQFF.